This paragraph covers one T cell receptor beta chain sequence. The entry originates in a study of blood T cell repertoires in COVID-19. About the research overall: The origin of the acute and convalescent COVID-19 samples was the United States, Italy and Spain.

Repertoires were generated with immunoSEQ multiplex PCR, while TCRdb's copy carries only in-frame clones and drops some. In the table there are about 150,000 clones, roughly 78% of which are singletons. The TCR originated in an elderly man with acute or convalescent COVID-19. Sample: peripheral blood.

DNA of the CDR3: TGTGCCAGCAGTTCGCCCGGGACAGTCACTGAAGCTTTCTTT. Its protein is CASSSPGTVTEAFF. The chain couples TRBV6-5 to TRBJ1-1; TRBD1 matches 7 bases. CDR1 MNHEY and CDR2 SVGAGI come from the germline V gene. The V and J ends lost 4 bases and 4 bases, in that order; junction bases with no gene match: 6. This CDR3 is built from 14 residues.